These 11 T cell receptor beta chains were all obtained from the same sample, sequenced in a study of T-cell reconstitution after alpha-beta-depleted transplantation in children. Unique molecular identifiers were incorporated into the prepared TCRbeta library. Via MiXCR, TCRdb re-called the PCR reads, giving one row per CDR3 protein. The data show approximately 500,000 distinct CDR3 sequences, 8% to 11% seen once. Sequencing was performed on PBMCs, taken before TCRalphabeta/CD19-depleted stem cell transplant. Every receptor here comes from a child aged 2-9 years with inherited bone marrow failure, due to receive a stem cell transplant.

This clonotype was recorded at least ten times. CDR3 sequence: CASSRTTFGYNEQFF. Written as DNA, the CDR3 is TGTGCCAGCAGCCGTACTACCTTTGGGTACAATGAGCAGTTCTTC. The chain joins TRBV11-2 to TRBJ2-1; D is unclear. This CDR3 has 15 amino acids. The V and J ends lost 5 bases and 4 bases respectively, with 15 bases between them. Germline V gene lookup returns CDR1 SGHAT and CDR2 FQNNGV.

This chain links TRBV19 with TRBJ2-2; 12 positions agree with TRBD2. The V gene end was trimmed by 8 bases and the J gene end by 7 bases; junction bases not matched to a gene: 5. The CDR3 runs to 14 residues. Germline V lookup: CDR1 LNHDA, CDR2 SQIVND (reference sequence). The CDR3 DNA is TGTGCCAGTCAGGGACTAGCGGGCCACGGGGAGCTGTTTTTT. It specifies CASQGLAGHGELFF.

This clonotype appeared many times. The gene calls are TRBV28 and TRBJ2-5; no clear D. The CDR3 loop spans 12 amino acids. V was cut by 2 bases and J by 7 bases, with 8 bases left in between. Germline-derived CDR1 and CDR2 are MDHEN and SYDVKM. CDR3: CASSLGQRTQYF. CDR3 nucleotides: TGTGCCAGCAGTTTAGGGCAGAGGACCCAGTACTTC.

The CDR3 coding sequence is TGTGCCAGCAGCTTAGGAGGGGCAGGGGGCTATGGCTACACCTTC. Translating gives CASSLGGAGGYGYTF. This chain joins TRBV7-2 and TRBJ1-2, with 7 bases lining up with TRBD1. CDR3 length: 15 amino acids. V was pared by 1 base and J by 4 bases, with 6 bases of the junction left unmatched. Looked up from germline, CDR1 is SGHTA and CDR2 is FQGNSA.

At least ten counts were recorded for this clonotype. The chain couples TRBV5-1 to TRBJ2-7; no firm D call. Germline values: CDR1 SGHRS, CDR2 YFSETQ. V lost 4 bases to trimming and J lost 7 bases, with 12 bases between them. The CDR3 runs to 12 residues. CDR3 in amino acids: CASSPGGSEQYF. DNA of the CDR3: TGCGCCAGCAGCCCCGGCGGCTCAGAGCAGTACTTC.

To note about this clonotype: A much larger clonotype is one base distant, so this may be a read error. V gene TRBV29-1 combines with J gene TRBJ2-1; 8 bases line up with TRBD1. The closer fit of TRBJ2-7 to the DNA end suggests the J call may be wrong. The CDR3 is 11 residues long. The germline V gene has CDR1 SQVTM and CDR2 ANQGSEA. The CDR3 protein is CSVGTGNEQYF. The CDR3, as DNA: TGCAGCGTCGGGACAGGAAATGAGCAGTACTTC.

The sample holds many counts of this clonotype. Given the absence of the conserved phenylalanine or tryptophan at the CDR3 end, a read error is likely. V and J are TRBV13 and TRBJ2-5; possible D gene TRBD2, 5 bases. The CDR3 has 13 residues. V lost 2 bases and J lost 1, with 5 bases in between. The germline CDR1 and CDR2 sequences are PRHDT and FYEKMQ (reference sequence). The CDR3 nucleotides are TGTGCCAGCAGCTTACGGGGCCAAGAGACCCAGTACCTC. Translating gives CASSLRGQETQYL.

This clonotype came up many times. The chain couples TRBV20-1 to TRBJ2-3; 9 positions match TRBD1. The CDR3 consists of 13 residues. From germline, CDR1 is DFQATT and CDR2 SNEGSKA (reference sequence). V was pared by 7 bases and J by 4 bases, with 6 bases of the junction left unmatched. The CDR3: CSEGTGSSDTQYF. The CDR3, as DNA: TGCAGTGAAGGGACAGGGTCATCAGATACGCAGTATTTT.

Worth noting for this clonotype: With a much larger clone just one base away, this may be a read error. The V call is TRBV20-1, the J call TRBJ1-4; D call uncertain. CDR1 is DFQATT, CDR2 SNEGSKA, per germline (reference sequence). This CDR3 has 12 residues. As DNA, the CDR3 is TGCAGTGCTAGCCTGTCTAATCAAAAACTGTTTTTT. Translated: CSASLSNQKLFF.

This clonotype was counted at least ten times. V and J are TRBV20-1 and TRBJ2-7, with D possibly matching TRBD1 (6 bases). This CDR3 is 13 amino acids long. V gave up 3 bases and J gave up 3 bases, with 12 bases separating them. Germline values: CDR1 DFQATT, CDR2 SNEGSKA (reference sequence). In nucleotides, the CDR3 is TGCAGTGCTAGTGAAGGGGGACGCTACGAGCAGTACTTC. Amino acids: CSASEGGRYEQYF.

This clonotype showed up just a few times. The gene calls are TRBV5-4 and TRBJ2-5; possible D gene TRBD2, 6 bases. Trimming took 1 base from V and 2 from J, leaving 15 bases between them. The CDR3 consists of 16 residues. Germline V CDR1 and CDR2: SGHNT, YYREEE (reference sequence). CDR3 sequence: CASSLIRGNIQETQYF. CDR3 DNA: TGTGCCAGCAGCTTGATCCGCGGGAACATTCAAGAGACCCAGTACTTC.